This is a list of T cell receptor beta chains from one sample in a study of graft-versus-host responses after intestinal transplantation. TCRdb keeps only in-frame clones here, not all; method: immunoSEQ multiplex PCR. The repertoire holds about 69,000 clones, just under 95% seen once, with 6.5% to 8% in the top ten. Specimen: bone marrow, collected approximately 700 days after intestinal transplantation. The receptors shown here come from a human patient who received an intestinal transplant, so some T cells may come from the graft donor. Both conserved end residues are part of each CDR3. Fields, in order: D gene, V gene, J gene, clone size, CDR3 protein, CDR3 DNA. A D gene is named only where the DNA matches it firmly. Size is stated for part of the rows, as once, few or many counts, or as a class when the clone is expanded.

>.|TRBV5-1|TRBJ2-7|.
CASNAGQNVPYEQYF
TGCGCCAGCAACGCGGGACAAAACGTACCCTACGAGCAGTACTTC
>.|TRBV2|TRBJ1-5|.
CASSERVPRSGYSNQPQHF
TGTGCCAGCAGTGAACGGGTGCCACGGTCGGGATATAGCAATCAGCCCCAGCATTTT
>TRBD1|TRBV7-6|TRBJ1-1|.
CASSSPGTAEAFF
TGTGCCAGCAGCTCCCCCGGGACAGCAGAAGCTTTCTTT
>.|TRBV10-3|TRBJ1-2|many
CAISESEENYGYTF
TGTGCCATCAGTGAGTCAGAAGAAAACTATGGCTACACCTTC
>TRBD1|TRBV6-1|TRBJ1-1|.
CASSLQGLNTEAFF
TGTGCCAGCAGCCTACAGGGGCTGAACACTGAAGCTTTCTTT
>.|TRBV6-4|TRBJ1-6|few
CASSEKAEGNSPLHF
TGTGCCAGCAGTGAAAAGGCAGAGGGTAATTCACCCCTCCACTTT
>.|TRBV5-1|TRBJ1-1|.
CASSLAGGGDTEAFF
TGCGCCAGCAGCTTGGCTGGAGGAGGGGACACTGAAGCTTTCTTT
>TRBD1|TRBV2|TRBJ1-4|.
CASNRPGGLDEKLFF
TGTGCCAGCAACCGACCAGGGGGCTTGGATGAAAAACTGTTTTTT
>.|TRBV5-1|TRBJ2-7|.
CASSIQANSLYEQYF
TGCGCCAGCAGCATACAGGCCAACAGTCTCTACGAGCAGTACTTC
>.|TRBV7-2|TRBJ1-1|.
CASSLAQGDKAFF
TGTGCCAGCAGCTTAGCTCAGGGTGACAAAGCTTTCTTT
>TRBD1|TRBV6-1|TRBJ2-3|once
CASSGTGVLDTQYF
TGTGCCAGCTCCGGGACAGGGGTATTAGATACGCAGTATTTT
>.|TRBV29-1|TRBJ2-3|.
CSSGTRSTDTQYF
TGCAGCTCCGGGACCAGAAGCACAGATACGCAGTATTTT